These T cell receptor beta chains were read from a single sample in a study of OX40 agonist ivuxolimab in advanced cancers. Data came from immunoSEQ multiplex PCR; TCRdb stores just in-frame clones and leaves some out. The sample carries fewer than 95,000 clones, around 91% recorded once. This specimen consisted of CD4+ or CD8+ T cells sorted from blood, obtained in a trial of the OX40 agonist ivuxolimab. These receptors were obtained from an adult with an advanced solid tumor such as melanoma, head and neck, liver or kidney cancer. Both conserved end residues are part of each CDR3. D genes are given only for firm matches. Size is stated for part of the rows, as once, few or many counts, or as a class when the clone is expanded.

d_call | clone_size | j_call | v_call | cdr3_nt | cdr3_aa
NA | NA | TRBJ2-7 | TRBV2 | TGTGCCAGCATTGGGATGGGCTCCTACGAGCAGTACTTC | CASIGMGSYEQYF
TRBD2 | NA | TRBJ2-1 | TRBV11-2 | TGTGCCAGCAGCTCTTATAGCGGGAGGAATGAGCAGTTCTTC | CASSSYSGRNEQFF
TRBD1 | NA | TRBJ1-4 | TRBV18 | TGTGCCAGCTCACCACAGGGCCGACAGGGGCGCAGGGAAAAACTGTTTTTT | CASSPQGRQGRREKLFF
NA | NA | TRBJ2-2 | TRBV6-1 | TGTGCCAGCAGTGATAGGGCAGGGGTGGGGAACGGGGAGCTGTTTTTT | CASSDRAGVGNGELFF
NA | NA | TRBJ2-7 | TRBV5-8 | TGTGCCAGCAGCTTGCGGGCGGCCTACGAGCAGTACTTC | CASSLRAAYEQYF
TRBD1 | NA | TRBJ2-7 | TRBV6-6 | TGTGCCAGCAGCCGGTGGACAGGGACCTACGAGCAGTACTTC | CASSRWTGTYEQYF
NA | NA | TRBJ1-2 | TRBV7-2 | TGTGCCAGCAGCTTACGGCCGGACGCTGGCTACACCTTC | CASSLRPDAGYTF
TRBD2 | NA | TRBJ2-1 | TRBV5-4 | TGTGCCAGCAGCTTTAGCGGGAAGCTACTTAATGAGCAGTTCTTC | CASSFSGKLLNEQFF
TRBD2 | NA | TRBJ2-7 | TRBV4-2 | TGTGCCAGCAGCCGCAGCGGGAGGAATCTGTACGAGCAGTACTTC | CASSRSGRNLYEQYF
TRBD2 | NA | TRBJ2-5 | TRBV7-2 | TGTGCCAGCAGCTTAGAGGGACTACCGGAAGAGACCCAGTACTTC | CASSLEGLPEETQYF
NA | NA | TRBJ1-2 | TRBV7-9 | TGTGCCAGCAGCCCCCCGGGGGGGCGTGGCTACACCTTC | CASSPPGGRGYTF
NA | NA | TRBJ2-5 | TRBV9 | TGTGCCAGCAGCGTAGGCCAGGGGCGCCGACAGACCCAGTACTTC | CASSVGQGRRQTQYF
NA | NA | TRBJ2-2 | TRBV18 | TGTGCCAGCTCAAGCCGGCAGTTGAACACCGGGGAGCTGTTTTTT | CASSSRQLNTGELFF
NA | NA | TRBJ2-5 | TRBV7-3 | TGTGCCAGCAGCTTAAGGGGCGGAGGGGGGAAAGAGACCCAGTACTTC | CASSLRGGGGKETQYF
NA | NA | TRBJ2-5 | TRBV11-2 | TGTGCCAGCAGCGACCCACGGCCGGAGACCCAGTACTTC | CASSDPRPETQYF
TRBD2 | NA | TRBJ2-1 | TRBV4-2 | TGTGCCAGCAGCCAAGTTTCGAGCGGGAGGGGCTATAGGGAGCAGTTCTTC | CASSQVSSGRGYREQFF
TRBD2 | NA | TRBJ2-3 | TRBV19 | TGTGCCAGTTCTCCATCCGGGACTAGGGGAGATACGCAGTATTTT | CASSPSGTRGDTQYF
NA | once | TRBJ2-7 | TRBV7-2 | TGTGCCAGCAGCTTATCTCCAGGTAGCTACGAGCAGTACTTC | CASSLSPGSYEQYF
NA | NA | TRBJ2-7 | TRBV6-5 | TGTGCCAGCAGTTCCGCTGGGAGGGAGCAGTACTTC | CASSSAGREQYF
TRBD1 | NA | TRBJ2-7 | TRBV7-9 | TGTGCCAGCAGCTTAGGGACAGGGGAGGACGAGCAGTACTTC | CASSLGTGEDEQYF
TRBD2 | NA | TRBJ2-1 | TRBV7-9 | TGTGCCAGCAGCTTATTTCTAGCGGGACAGAATGAGCAGTTCTTC | CASSLFLAGQNEQFF
NA | NA | TRBJ2-2 | TRBV5-1 | TGCGCCAGCAGCTTGGAGGGGACCACCGGGGAGCTGTTTTTT | CASSLEGTTGELFF
NA | NA | TRBJ2-7 | TRBV14 | TGTGCCAGCAGCCCGGTCAAAGGACCTGGAGAGCAGTACTTC | CASSPVKGPGEQYF
TRBD1 | NA | TRBJ2-1 | TRBV18 | TGTGCCAGCTCACCACCGGGACAGGGAAAAGGGGTGCAGTTCTTC | CASSPPGQGKGVQFF
NA | NA | TRBJ1-5 | TRBV18 | TGTGCCAGCTCACCGTCCGCCAATCAGCCCCAGCATTTT | CASSPSANQPQHF
TRBD1 | NA | TRBJ2-1 | TRBV19 | TGTGCCAGTAGTACTCCACGGACAGGGGGCAACGTCGGTGAGCAGTTCTTC | CASSTPRTGGNVGEQFF
NA | NA | TRBJ2-7 | TRBV19 | TGTGCCAGTAGTACTAGCGCGAACGAGCAGTACTTC | CASSTSANEQYF
TRBD2 | NA | TRBJ2-7 | TRBV29-1 | TGCAGCTGCGGGACTAGCCGCTACGAGCAGTACTTC | CSCGTSRYEQYF
NA | NA | TRBJ2-6 | TRBV5-1 | TGCGCCAGCAGCTTGTTAGGGTCGGCCGGGGCCAACGTCCTGACTTTC | CASSLLGSAGANVLTF
NA | NA | TRBJ2-2 | TRBV5-1 | TGCGCCAGCAGTCCTACACAAACGAGGAACACCGGGGAGCTGTTTTTT | CASSPTQTRNTGELFF
TRBD1 | NA | TRBJ1-1 | TRBV6-4 | TGTGCCAGCAGGAACGACAGGGTTGAAGCTTTCTTT | CASRNDRVEAFF
NA | NA | TRBJ2-7 | TRBV6-6 | TGTGCCAGCAGTTACAGCGGGAAGACAGGGAACGAGCAGTACTTC | CASSYSGKTGNEQYF
NA | NA | TRBJ1-1 | TRBV18 | TGTGCCAGCTCACGGGCAGCGCCCGTTATGAACACTGAAGCTTTCTTT | CASSRAAPVMNTEAFF
NA | NA | TRBJ2-1 | TRBV7-9 | TGTGCCAGCAGCCCTGGGAGGGACACCCGTGCGAATGAGCAGTTCTTC | CASSPGRDTRANEQFF
NA | few | TRBJ1-1 | TRBV18 | TGTGCCAGCTCCCTGGGACAACTCACTGAAGCTTTCTTT | CASSLGQLTEAFF
NA | NA | TRBJ2-3 | TRBV7-3 | TGTGCCAGCAGCATCGGCAGAGAGGATACGCAGTATTTT | CASSIGREDTQYF
NA | NA | TRBJ2-6 | TRBV6-5 | TGTGCCAGCAGCTCTCCTCTCTCTGGGGCCAACGTCCTGACTTTC | CASSSPLSGANVLTF